The present T cell receptor (beta chain) was sequenced within a study of T cell repertoires in cytomegalovirus infection. This CDR3 contains 13 residues. Germline loops: CDR1 MRHNA, CDR2 SNTAGT. V lost 4 bases, J lost 10 bases, and 6 bases stayed unmatched. TCRdb reanalysed the reads using MiXCR and keeps one entry per CDR3 protein. The data hold hundreds of thousands of distinct CDR3 sequences, with 30% to 40% observed a single time. As regards this clonotype: The antigen remains undetermined.

General observations from the study: Carriage of CMV together with the relevant HLA was identifiable through cumulative public TCR beta family frequency. Clonotypes of TCR beta that were HLA-C-restricted and CMV-specific dominated the ex vivo response.

This chain connects TRBV6-4 to TRBJ2-1, with 8 bases identical to TRBD1. The sample consisted of cultured PBMCs, taken from culture after CMV antigen stimulation. This TCR was recovered from a human donor in good health (CMV status not recorded). Some clones in this sample may be carry-over from other donors' samples. The CDR3 spells CASSARTGFEQFF. Written as DNA, the CDR3 is TGTGCCAGCAGTGCCCGGACAGGGTTCGAGCAGTTCTTC.